This TCR beta chain was found in a study of T-cell memory formation after mild COVID-19. Study as a whole: Among the donors, TCR clusters were largely specific to each donor.

Study conclusions and caveats: Among CD4+ contracting clones, most were CM and EM, and CD8+ ones EMRA.

A single record per CDR3 protein comes from TCRdb applying MiXCR to the 5' RACE reads. Of under 650,000 distinct CDR3 sequences in the sample, over 15% are singletons; the top ten hold 12%. With regard to this clonotype: Its antigen remains unknown.

The CDR3 is made up of 14 amino acids. The germline V and J ends were trimmed by 4 bases and 4 bases, with 15 bases remaining between them. Germline loops: CDR1 SGHRS, CDR2 YFSETQ. The receptor was derived from an adult woman who had mild COVID-19 (a few samples of this study predate the infection). Cell type and time point are not known. The sequenced sample was PBMCs or a T cell subset sorted from them (not recorded which). V and J are TRBV5-1 and TRBJ2-7, with a weak D call TRBD2 (5 bases). The CDR3 region is CASSPDASSYEQYF. DNA for the CDR3: TGCGCCAGCAGCCCGGATGCTAGCTCTTACGAGCAGTACTTC.